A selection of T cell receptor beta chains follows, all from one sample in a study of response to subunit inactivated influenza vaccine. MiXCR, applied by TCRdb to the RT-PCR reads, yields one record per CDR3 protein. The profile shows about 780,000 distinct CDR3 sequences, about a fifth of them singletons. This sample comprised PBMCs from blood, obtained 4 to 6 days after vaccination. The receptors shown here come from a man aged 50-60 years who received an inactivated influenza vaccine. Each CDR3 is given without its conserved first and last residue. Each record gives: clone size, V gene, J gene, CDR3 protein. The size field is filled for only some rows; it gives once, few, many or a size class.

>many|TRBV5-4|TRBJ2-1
ASSLQGISYNEQF
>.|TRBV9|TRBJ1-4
ASSPGWGLGEKLF
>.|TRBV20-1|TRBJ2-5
SATFTGSQETQY
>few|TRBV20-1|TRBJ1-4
SARDLGKYSTNEKLF
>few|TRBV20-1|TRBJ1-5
SADSFNQPQH
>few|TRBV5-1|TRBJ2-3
ASSIGSSGGTDTQY
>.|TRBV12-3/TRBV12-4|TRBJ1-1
ASSFSGGRNTEAF
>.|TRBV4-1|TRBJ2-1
ASSQGYRREQF
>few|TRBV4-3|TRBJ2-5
ASSQGTYRETQY
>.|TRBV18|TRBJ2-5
ASSPPGFGDGQETQY
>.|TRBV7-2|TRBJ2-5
ASSLGWADETQY
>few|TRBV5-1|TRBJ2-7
ASSLMGDSSYEQY
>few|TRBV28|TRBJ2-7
ASSKTGLAGHEQY
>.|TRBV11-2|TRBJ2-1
ASSLMAAGGHSEQF
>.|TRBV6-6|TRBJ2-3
ASRRLADTQY
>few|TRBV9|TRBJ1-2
ASSVAQNYGYT
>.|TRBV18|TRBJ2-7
ASSPIATGGEQY
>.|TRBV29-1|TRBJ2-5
SVENTVRETQY
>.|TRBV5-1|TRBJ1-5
ASSLGGSFDQPQH
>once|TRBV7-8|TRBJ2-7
ASSSITHTPSYEQY
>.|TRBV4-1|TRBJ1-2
ASSEQRQAVGGYT
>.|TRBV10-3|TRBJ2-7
AIRGPAGGEQY
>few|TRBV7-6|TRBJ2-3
ASSLVLAAYTDTQY
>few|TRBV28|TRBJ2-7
ASRISFSYEQY
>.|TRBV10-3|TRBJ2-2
AIRGTGGDGELF
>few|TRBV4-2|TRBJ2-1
ASSQHGRTSYNEQF
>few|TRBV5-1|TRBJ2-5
ASSWTSGREFQETQY
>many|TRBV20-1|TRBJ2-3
SARGLGLAFADTQY
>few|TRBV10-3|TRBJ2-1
AISELAGGPNEQF
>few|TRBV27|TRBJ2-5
ASSLLGSQETQY
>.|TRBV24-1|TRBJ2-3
ATSHLRGGSDTQY
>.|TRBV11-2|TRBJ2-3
ASSLGNPALGTDTQY
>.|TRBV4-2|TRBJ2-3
ASSQREGEPDTQY
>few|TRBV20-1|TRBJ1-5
SPHAGGNQPQH
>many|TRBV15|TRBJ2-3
ATSRLRAGGSTDTQY
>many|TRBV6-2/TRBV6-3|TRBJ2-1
ASSYGGGGSYNEQF
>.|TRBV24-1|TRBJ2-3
ATSPGLAGATDTQY
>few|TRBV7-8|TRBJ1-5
ASSSGQRNQPQH
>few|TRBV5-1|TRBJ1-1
ASSPGAAEAF
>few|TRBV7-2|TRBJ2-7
ASSTRGPGGYEQY
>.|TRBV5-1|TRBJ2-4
ASSLGGDGRNIQY
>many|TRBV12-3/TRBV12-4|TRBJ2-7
ASSLVTGVYEQY
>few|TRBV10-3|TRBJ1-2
AISGGQQGWDYGYT
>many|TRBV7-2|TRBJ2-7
ASSYGTFYEQY
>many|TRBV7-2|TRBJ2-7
ASSPGRYYEQY